Below, 18 T cell receptor beta chains from the same sample are listed, as sequenced in a study of blood T cell repertoires in COVID-19. Here immunoSEQ multiplex PCR was the method, and the copy in TCRdb shows in-frame clones only, minus some. Of 150,000 to 200,000 clones listed, approximately 80% were seen once; the top ten hold 9.1%. Sequenced material: peripheral blood. All receptors come from a woman of 80 years or more with active or convalescent COVID-19.

This chain connects TRBV14 to TRBJ1-2; D remains unclear. The CDR3 extends over 16 amino acids. Trimming took off 1 base at V and 2 bases at J, with 14 bases between the two ends. Germline loops: CDR1 SGHDN, CDR2 FVKESK. This CDR3 is CASSQGTLAGNYGYTF. The CDR3 coding sequence is TGTGCCAGCAGCCAAGGGACCCTGGCGGGGAACTATGGCTACACCTTC.

This rearrangement joins TRBV3-1 (or the pseudogene TRBV3-2) to TRBJ1-2; D is undetermined. The V and J ends lost 0 bases and 5 bases respectively, with 7 bases between them. Germline V gene sequence: CDR1 LGHDT, CDR2 YNNKEL (reference sequence). This CDR3 is built from 13 residues. The chain's CDR3 is CASSQDFGYGYTF. The CDR3 region has the DNA TGTGCCAGCAGCCAAGATTTCGGTTATGGCTACACCTTC.

In nucleotides, the CDR3 is TGTGCCAGCAGTTACGACGGGACTAGCGGGAGAAATGAGCAGTTCTTC. Encoded protein: CASSYDGTSGRNEQFF. V and J are TRBV6-5 and TRBJ2-1; 14 bases match TRBD2. V lost 2 bases and J lost 7; bases outside the gene matches: 4. Germline V lookup: CDR1 MNHEY, CDR2 SVGAGI. This CDR3 is built from 16 residues.

This chain connects TRBV10-3 to TRBJ1-2, with TRBD1 matching 11 bases. The length of the CDR3 is 15 residues. Germline V gene sequence: CDR1 ENHRY, CDR2 SYGVKD. J lost 6 bases, V lost 0 bases, and 3 bases had no gene match. Here the CDR3 reads CAISESRGQGDGYTF. DNA for the CDR3: TGTGCCATCAGTGAGTCGAGGGGACAGGGGGATGGCTACACCTTC.

This rearrangement joins TRBV5-5 to TRBJ1-4, with TRBD1 identical over 7 bases. The germline V gene encodes CDR1 SGHKS and CDR2 YYEKEE (reference sequence). This CDR3 has 16 amino acids. Trimming took 2 bases from V and 8 from J; bases not matched to a gene: 12. The CDR3 loop reads CASSLTGVSLREKLFF. The CDR3, as DNA: TGTGCCAGCAGCTTAACAGGGGTATCCCTTAGGGAAAAACTGTTTTTT.

The CDR3 coding sequence is TGTGCCAGCAGCTTAGCGGCGGGGAGGGCTGAAGCTTTCTTT. Protein sequence: CASSLAAGRAEAFF. The chain employs TRBV11-2 and TRBJ1-1; no clear D gene. The CDR3 extends over 14 amino acids. Germline-derived CDR1 and CDR2 are SGHAT and FQNNGV. Trimming took 1 base from V and 6 from J, leaving 12 bases between them.

The V gene is TRBV5-1, the J gene TRBJ2-3; D perhaps matches TRBD1 (6 bases). Germline CDR1 and CDR2: SGHRS and YFSETQ. Trimming took 4 bases from V and 1 from J, leaving 13 bases between them. The CDR3 is 15 amino acids. CDR3 DNA: TGCGCCAGCAGCACACAGGGCGCTGGCACAGATACGCAGTATTTT. Translated, it gives CASSTQGAGTDTQYF.

The chain joins TRBV12-3 or TRBV12-4 to TRBJ1-5; 7 nucleotides align to TRBD1. The V and J ends lost 6 bases and 16 bases, in that order; junction bases with no gene match: 12. CDR3 length: 12 amino acids. Here the CDR3 DNA reads TGTGCCAGCAGCTCCTTGGGACAGTTTGTACATTTT. It encodes CASSSLGQFVHF.

This clone was counted only a few times. V usage is TRBV7-8 and J usage is TRBJ1-1, with no clear D. This CDR3 region has 13 residues. V shed 5 bases and J shed 1 base, with 8 bases lying between them. Germline assignment: CDR1 SGHVS and CDR2 FQNEAQ. DNA of the CDR3: TGTGCCAGCAGCACCCACAAGAACACTGAAGCTTTCTTT. This gives the protein CASSTHKNTEAFF. The entire variable domain, with the rest obtained from reference TRBV7-8 and TRBJ1-1, is as follows: GAGVSQSPRYKVAKRGQDVALRCDPISGHVSLFWYQQALGQGPEFLTYFQNEAQLDKSGLPSDRFFAERPEGSVSTLKIQRTQQEDSAVYLCASSTHKNTEAFFGQGTRLTVV.

The chain couples TRBV6-2 or TRBV6-3 to TRBJ1-2, with a possible D match to TRBD1 (5 bases). Germline-derived CDR1 and CDR2 are MNHEY and SVGEGT. V was cut by 5 bases and J by 4 bases, with 8 bases left in between. The CDR3 totals 12 residues. CDR3 sequence reads: CASSTTVYGYTF. The CDR3 bases are TGTGCCAGCAGTACGACAGTCTATGGCTACACCTTC.

The chain couples TRBV30 to TRBJ1-6; possible D gene TRBD1, 6 bases. Trimming removed 1 base at V and 0 bases at J, with 13 bases between. Per the germline V gene, CDR1 is GTSNPN and CDR2 is SVGIG (reference sequence). The CDR3 length is 17 residues. DNA for the CDR3: TGTGCCTGGAGTGCCTTCACAGGGAGCTCCTATAATTCACCCCTCCACTTT. Its translation is CAWSAFTGSSYNSPLHF.

This clone was seen a single time. The rearrangement links TRBV19 to TRBJ2-3, with D possibly TRBD1 on 5 matching bases. Germline CDR1 LNHDA, CDR2 SQIVND (reference sequence). V was shortened by 5 bases and J by 1 base, with 19 bases between the two germline ends. The CDR3 is 17 residues long. This CDR3 reads CASSPNGPRVRTDTQYF. The CDR3 nucleotides read TGTGCCAGTAGTCCAAATGGGCCCAGGGTTCGCACAGATACGCAGTATTTT.

In its sample, this clone was seen a few times. The chain recombines TRBV7-2 with TRBJ1-4, with D possibly being TRBD1 (5 bases). The CDR3 is 14 residues long. Germline CDR1 and CDR2: SGHTA and FQGNSA. V was shortened by 9 bases and J by 0 bases, with 11 bases between the two germline ends. Here the CDR3 DNA reads TGTGCCAGTGGGGGAGGAACAACTAATGAAAAACTGTTTTTT. Amino acids: CASGGGTTNEKLFF.

Remarks on this clone: The same CDR3 is also encoded by other DNA sequences in this sample. The chain joins TRBV12-3 or TRBV12-4 to TRBJ1-2, with D possibly being TRBD1 (5 bases). Trimming left V 5 bases short and J 1 base short, with 8 bases between. The CDR3 extends over 13 amino acids. The CDR3 DNA reads as TGTGCCAGCAGTCCTGACAGTAACTATGGCTACACCTTC. It specifies CASSPDSNYGYTF.

This rearrangement joins TRBV4-3 to TRBJ2-3; TRBD2 matches at 7 bases. Germline CDR1 and CDR2: LGHNA and YSLEER. J was trimmed by 3 bases and V by 0 bases; bases with no gene match: 15. The CDR3 spans 19 residues. CDR3 nucleotide sequence: TGCGCCAGCAGCCAAGAGTATGGTGCGGGGGTACTTAGTACAGATACGCAGTATTTT. This encodes CASSQEYGAGVLSTDTQYF.

CDR3 in amino acids: CASSLVAAKNIQYF. Here the CDR3 DNA reads TGTGCCAGCAGCTTAGTAGCGGCCAAAAACATTCAGTACTTC. V is TRBV7-2 and J is TRBJ2-4; the D gene is possibly TRBD2 (5 bases). This CDR3 region has 14 residues. The ends were cut back, 1 base at V and 1 base at J, with 5 bases in the middle. CDR1 is SGHTA and CDR2 is FQGNSA in the germline V gene.

V and J are TRBV27 and TRBJ1-4, with D perhaps matching TRBD1 (5 bases). Trimming shortened V by 4 bases and J by 10 bases, and 10 bases separated the two germline ends. CDR1 is MNHEY and CDR2 is SMNVEV in the germline V gene (reference sequence). The length of the CDR3 is 12 residues. This CDR3 reads CASSSAGSKLFF. The CDR3 DNA reads TGTGCCAGCAGTTCCGCAGGGTCAAAACTGTTTTTT.

The rearrangement links TRBV7-2 to TRBJ1-5; 7 nucleotides match TRBD1. Trimming took 1 base from V and 2 from J; bases not matched to a gene: 2. CDR1 SGHTA and CDR2 FQGNSA come from the germline V gene. The CDR3 totals 15 residues. CDR3 nucleotide sequence: TGTGCCAGCAGCTTAGTAGGGGGCGGCAATCAGCCCCAGCATTTT. Translated: CASSLVGGGNQPQHF.